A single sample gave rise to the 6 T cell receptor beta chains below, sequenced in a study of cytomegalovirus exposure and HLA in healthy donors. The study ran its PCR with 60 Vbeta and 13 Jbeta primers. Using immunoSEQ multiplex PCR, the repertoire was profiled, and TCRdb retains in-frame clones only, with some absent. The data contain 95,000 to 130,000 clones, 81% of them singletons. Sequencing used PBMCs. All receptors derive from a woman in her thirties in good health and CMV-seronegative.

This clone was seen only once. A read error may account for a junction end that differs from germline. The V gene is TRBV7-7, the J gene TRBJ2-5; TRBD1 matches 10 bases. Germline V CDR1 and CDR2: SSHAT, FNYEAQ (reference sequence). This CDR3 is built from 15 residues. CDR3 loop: CASSRDRGPGETQYF. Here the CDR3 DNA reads TGTGCTAGCAGCCGTGACAGGGGGCCGGGGGAGACCCAGTACTTC.

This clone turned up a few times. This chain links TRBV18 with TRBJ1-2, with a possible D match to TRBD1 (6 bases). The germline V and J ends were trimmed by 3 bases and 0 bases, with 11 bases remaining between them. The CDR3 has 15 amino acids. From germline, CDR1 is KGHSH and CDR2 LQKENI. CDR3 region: CASSPAGTPNYGYTF. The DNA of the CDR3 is TGTGCCAGCTCACCGGCTGGGACACCTAACTATGGCTACACCTTC.

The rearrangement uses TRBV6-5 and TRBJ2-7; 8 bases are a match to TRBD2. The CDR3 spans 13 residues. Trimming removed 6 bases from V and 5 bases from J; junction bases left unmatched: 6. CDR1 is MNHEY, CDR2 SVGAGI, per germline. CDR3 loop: CASRRLASDEQYF. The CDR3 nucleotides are TGTGCCAGCAGACGACTAGCGTCTGACGAGCAGTACTTC.

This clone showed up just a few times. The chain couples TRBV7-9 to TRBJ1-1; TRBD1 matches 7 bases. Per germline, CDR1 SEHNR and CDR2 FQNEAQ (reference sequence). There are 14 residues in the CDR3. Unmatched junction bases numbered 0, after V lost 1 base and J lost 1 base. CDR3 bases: TGTGCCAGCAGCTTAGGACAGGGGAACACTGAAGCTTTCTTT. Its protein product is CASSLGQGNTEAFF.

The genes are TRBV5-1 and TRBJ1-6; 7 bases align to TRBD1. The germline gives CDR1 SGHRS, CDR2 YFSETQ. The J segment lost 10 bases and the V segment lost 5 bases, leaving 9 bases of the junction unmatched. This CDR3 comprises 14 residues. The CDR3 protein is CASRSDRDRSPLHF. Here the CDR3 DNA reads TGCGCCAGCAGATCAGACAGGGATAGGTCACCCCTCCACTTT. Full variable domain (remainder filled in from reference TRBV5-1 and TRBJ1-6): KAGVTQTPRYLIKTRGQQVTLSCSPISGHRSVSWYQQTPGQGLQFLFEYFSETQRNKGNFPGRFSGRQFSNSRSEMNVSTLELGDSALYLCASRSDRDRSPLHFGNGTRLTVT.

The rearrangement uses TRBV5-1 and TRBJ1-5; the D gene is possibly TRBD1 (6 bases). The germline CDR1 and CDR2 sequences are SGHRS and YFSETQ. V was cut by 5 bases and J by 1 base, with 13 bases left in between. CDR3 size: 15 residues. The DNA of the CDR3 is TGCGCCAGCAGGTGGGACACGACGAGCAATCAGCCCCAGCATTTT. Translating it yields CASRWDTTSNQPQHF.